This T cell receptor (beta chain) is from a study of identical twins. From the 5' RACE reads, TCRdb called clonotypes with MiXCR, one entry per CDR3 protein. The repertoire consists of some 210,000 distinct CDR3 sequences, with approximately 16% occurring once and the leading ten covering less than 45%. This clonotype has a handful of counts. CDR1 and CDR2 from the germline V gene are SNHLY and FYNNEI. Trimming shortened V by 2 bases and J by 11 bases, and 9 bases separated the two germline ends. The CDR3 extends over 11 amino acids. The sample was also linked to a second study, of T cells expressing NK-cell markers.

J is TRBJ1-1 and V is TRBV2; maybe TRBD1 (5 bases). Sequenced sample: CD8+ T cells sorted from blood. The receptor was derived from a woman aged 18-35 years in good health. The DNA for the CDR3 is TGTGCCAGCAGTGAACCGGGGGGGGCTTTCTTT. Residues: CASSEPGGAFF.